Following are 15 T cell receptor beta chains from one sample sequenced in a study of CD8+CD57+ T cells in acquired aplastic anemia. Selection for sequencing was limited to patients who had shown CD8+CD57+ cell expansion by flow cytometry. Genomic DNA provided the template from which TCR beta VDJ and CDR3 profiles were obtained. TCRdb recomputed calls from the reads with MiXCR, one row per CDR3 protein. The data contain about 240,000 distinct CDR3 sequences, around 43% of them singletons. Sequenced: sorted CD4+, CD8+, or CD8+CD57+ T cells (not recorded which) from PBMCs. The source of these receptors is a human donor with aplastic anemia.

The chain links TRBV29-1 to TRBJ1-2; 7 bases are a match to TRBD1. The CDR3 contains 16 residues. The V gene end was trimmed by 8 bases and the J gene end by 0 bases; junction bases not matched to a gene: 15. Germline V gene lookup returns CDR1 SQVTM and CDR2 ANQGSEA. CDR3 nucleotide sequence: TGCAGCATTCCCCCACAGGGGTCGAATGCTAACTATGGCTACACCTTC. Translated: CSIPPQGSNANYGYTF.

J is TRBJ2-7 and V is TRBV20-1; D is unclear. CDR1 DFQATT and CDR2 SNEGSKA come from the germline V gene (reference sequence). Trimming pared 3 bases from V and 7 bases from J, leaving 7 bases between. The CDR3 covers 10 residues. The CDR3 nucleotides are TGCAGTGCTAGTTTAGAGGAGCAGTACTTC. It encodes CSASLEEQYF.

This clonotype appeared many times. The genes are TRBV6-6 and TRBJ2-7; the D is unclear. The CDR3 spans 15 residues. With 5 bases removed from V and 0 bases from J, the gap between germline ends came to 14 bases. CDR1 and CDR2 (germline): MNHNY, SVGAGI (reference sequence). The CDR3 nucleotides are TGTGCCAGCAGTGAAGGTGGTCAGAGCTCCTACGAGCAGTACTTC. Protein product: CASSEGGQSSYEQYF.

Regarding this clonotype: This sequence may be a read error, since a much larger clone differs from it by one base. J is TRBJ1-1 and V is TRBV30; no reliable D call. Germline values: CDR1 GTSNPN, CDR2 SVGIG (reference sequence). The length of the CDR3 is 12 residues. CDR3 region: CARSLGITEAFF. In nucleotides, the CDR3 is TGTGCCCGGAGCCTAGGGATCACTGAAGCTTTCTTT.

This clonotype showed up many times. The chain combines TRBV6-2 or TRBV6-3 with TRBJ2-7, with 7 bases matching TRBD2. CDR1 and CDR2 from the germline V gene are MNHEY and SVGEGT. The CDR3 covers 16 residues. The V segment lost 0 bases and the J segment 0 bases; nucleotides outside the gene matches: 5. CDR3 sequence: CASSYSRGGPSYEQYF. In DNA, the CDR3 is TGTGCCAGCAGTTACTCGCGCGGGGGACCCTCCTACGAGCAGTACTTC.

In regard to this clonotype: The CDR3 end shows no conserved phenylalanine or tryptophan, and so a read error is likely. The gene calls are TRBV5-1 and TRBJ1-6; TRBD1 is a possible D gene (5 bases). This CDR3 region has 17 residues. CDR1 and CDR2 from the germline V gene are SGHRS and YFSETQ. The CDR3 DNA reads TGCGCCGGCAGCTTGGGGGAAGGCGGGGCCTATAATTCACCCCTCCACTTA. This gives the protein CAGSLGEGGAYNSPLHL.

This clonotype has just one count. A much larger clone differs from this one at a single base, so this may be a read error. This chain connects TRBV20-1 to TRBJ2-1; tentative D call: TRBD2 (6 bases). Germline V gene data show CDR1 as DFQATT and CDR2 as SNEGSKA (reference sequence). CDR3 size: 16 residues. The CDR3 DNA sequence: TGCAGTGCTAGAGATCCGGGGGAGCTATCCTACGATGAGCAGTTCTTC. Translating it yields CSARDPGELSYDEQFF.

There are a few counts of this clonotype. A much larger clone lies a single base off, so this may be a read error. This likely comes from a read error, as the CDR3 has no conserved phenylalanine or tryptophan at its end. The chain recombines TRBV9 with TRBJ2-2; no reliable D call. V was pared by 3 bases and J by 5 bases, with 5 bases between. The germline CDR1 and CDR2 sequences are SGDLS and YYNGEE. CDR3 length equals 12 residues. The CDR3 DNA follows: TGTGCCAGCAGCGCTGGAACCGGGGAGCTGTTTCTT. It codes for CASSAGTGELFL.

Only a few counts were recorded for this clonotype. CDR3 region: CASSSLGELFF. Here the CDR3 DNA reads TGTGCCAGCAGCTCGTTAGGGGAGCTGTTTTTT. The genes are TRBV9 and TRBJ2-2; D is unclear. The germline gives CDR1 SGDLS, CDR2 YYNGEE. V lost 4 bases and J 8 bases, leaving 6 bases between the germline ends. This CDR3 comprises 11 residues.

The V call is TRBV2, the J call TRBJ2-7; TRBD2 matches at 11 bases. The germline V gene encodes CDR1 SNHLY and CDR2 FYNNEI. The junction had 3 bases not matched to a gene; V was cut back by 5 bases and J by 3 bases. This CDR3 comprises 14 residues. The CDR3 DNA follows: TGTGCCAGCAGTACTAGCGGGGGTAGCTACGAGCAGTACTTC. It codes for CASSTSGGSYEQYF.

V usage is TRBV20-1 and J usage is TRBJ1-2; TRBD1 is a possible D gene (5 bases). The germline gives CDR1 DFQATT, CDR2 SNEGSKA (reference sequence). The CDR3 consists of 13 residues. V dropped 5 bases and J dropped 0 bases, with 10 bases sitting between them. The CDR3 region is CSAVTGSNYGYTF. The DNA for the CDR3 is TGCAGTGCTGTAACAGGTTCTAACTATGGCTACACCTTC.

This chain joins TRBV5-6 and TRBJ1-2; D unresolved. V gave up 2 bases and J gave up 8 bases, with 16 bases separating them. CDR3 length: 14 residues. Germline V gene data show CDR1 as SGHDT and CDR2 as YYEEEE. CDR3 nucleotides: TGTGCCAGCAGCTTTTTAGGGAGGGCGCGGGGCTACACCTTC. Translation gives CASSFLGRARGYTF.

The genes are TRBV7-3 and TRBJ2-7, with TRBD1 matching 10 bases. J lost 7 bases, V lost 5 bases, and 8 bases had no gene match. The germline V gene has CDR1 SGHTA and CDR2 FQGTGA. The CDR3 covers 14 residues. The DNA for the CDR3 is TGTGCCAGCAGCCCGGGACAGGGGCCTCGTGAGCAGTACTTC. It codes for CASSPGQGPREQYF.

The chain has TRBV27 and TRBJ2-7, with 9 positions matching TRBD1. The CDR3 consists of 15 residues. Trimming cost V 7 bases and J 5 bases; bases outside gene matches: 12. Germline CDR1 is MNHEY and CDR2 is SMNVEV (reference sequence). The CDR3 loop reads CASIGQGRDGHEQYF. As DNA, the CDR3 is TGTGCCAGCATCGGACAGGGGAGGGACGGCCACGAGCAGTACTTC.

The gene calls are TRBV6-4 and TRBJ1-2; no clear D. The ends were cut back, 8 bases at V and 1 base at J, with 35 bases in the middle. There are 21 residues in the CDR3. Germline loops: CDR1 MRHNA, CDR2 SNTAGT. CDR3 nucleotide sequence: TGTGCCAGCCCCGTTGTCGGGCGCGGGAGAGAACCGGCTCGGGTTAACTATGGCTACACCTTC. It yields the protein CASPVVGRGREPARVNYGYTF.